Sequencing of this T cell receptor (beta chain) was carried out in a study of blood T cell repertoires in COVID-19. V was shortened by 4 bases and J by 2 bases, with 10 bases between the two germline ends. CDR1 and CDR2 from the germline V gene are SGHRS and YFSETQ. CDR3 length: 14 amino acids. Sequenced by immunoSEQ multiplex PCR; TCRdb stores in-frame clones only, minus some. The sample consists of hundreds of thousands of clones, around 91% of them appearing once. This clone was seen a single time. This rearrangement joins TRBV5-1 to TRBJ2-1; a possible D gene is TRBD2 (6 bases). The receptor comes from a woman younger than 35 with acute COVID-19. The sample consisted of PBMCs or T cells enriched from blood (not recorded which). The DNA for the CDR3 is TGCGCCAGCAGCGGAGGGACTGCCTACAATGAGCAGTTCTTC. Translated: CASSGGTAYNEQFF.